A single sample is the source of the 8 T cell receptor beta chains below, sequenced in a study of post-analysis software for immune sequencing data. Whole-study findings and limits: Higher frequency in patients than in controls was seen for about five TRBV segments, with TRBV5-6, TRBV5-1 and TRBV20-1 among them.

For these TCRs, the target antigens are not known. Included in the TCR beta cDNA libraries were unique molecular identifiers. TCRdb re-called the PCR reads with MiXCR, one entry per CDR3 protein. The table lists 600,000 to 750,000 distinct CDR3 sequences, 55% to 60% of them singletons, with around 10% in the top ten. What was sequenced was blood. Receptors were obtained from a girl aged 2-10 years with multiple sclerosis.

The chain joins TRBV20-1 to TRBJ2-5; no clear D gene. CDR1 is DFQATT and CDR2 is SNEGSKA in the germline V gene (reference sequence). The V and J ends lost 4 bases and 1 base respectively, with 13 bases between them. CDR3 length: 14 residues. The CDR3 sequence is CSATKRSSQETQYF. The CDR3 coding sequence is TGCAGTGCTACTAAGCGTTCCTCCCAAGAGACCCAGTACTTC.

The chain recombines TRBV7-9 with TRBJ1-4; D is uncertain. CDR1 SEHNR and CDR2 FQNEAQ come from the germline V gene (reference sequence). CDR3 length: 11 residues. Trimming cost V 6 bases and J 7 bases, with 6 bases left between them. The chain's CDR3 is CASSSTEKLFF. CDR3 sequence (DNA): TGTGCCAGCAGTTCCACTGAAAAACTGTTTTTT. Together with reference TRBV7-9 and TRBJ1-4, the CDR3 gives the full variable domain: DTGVSQNPRHKITKRGQNVTFRCDPISEHNRLYWYRQTLGQGPEFLTYFQNEAQLEKSRLLSDRFSAERPKGSFSTLEIQRTEQGDSAMYLCASSSTEKLFFGSGTQLSVL.

The J gene is TRBJ1-4, the V gene TRBV4-3, with TRBD1 as a possible D gene (5 bases). The CDR3 contains 14 residues. The V and J ends lost 3 bases and 6 bases respectively, with 11 bases between them. CDR1 LGHNA and CDR2 YSLEER come from the germline V gene. CDR3 coding DNA: TGCGCCAGCAGCCAGGGGCAGGGAGATGAAAAACTGTTTTTT. Its translation is CASSQGQGDEKLFF.

The chain uses TRBV3-1 and TRBJ2-2; 15 nucleotides line up with TRBD2. Trimming at V came to 6 bases and at J to 10 bases, leaving 6 bases not matched to a gene. Germline V gene lookup returns CDR1 LGHDT and CDR2 YNNKEL (reference sequence). The CDR3 contains 15 residues. Here the CDR3 DNA reads TGTGCCAGCAGAGGGACTAGCGGGGGGCTTGAGGAGCTGTTTTTT. Translating it yields CASRGTSGGLEELFF.

V and J are TRBV7-9 and TRBJ1-2; TRBD1 agrees at 8 bases. Losses at the gene ends were 4 bases for V and 3 bases for J; bases not matched to a gene: 7. Per the germline V gene, CDR1 is SEHNR and CDR2 is FQNEAQ (reference sequence). This CDR3 is built from 15 residues. The CDR3 DNA follows: TGTGCCAGCAGCTCGGGGGACAGGACCGACTATGGCTACACCTTC. It encodes CASSSGDRTDYGYTF. Full variable domain (remainder filled in from reference TRBV7-9 and TRBJ1-2): DTGVSQNPRHKITKRGQNVTFRCDPISEHNRLYWYRQTLGQGPEFLTYFQNEAQLEKSRLLSDRFSAERPKGSFSTLEIQRTEQGDSAMYLCASSSGDRTDYGYTFGSGTRLTVV.

The chain joins TRBV7-9 to TRBJ2-1; the D call may be TRBD1 or TRBD2 (6 bases each). CDR3 length: 15 amino acids. Trimming stripped 2 bases from V and 8 bases from J, with 16 bases between. Germline V gene lookup returns CDR1 SEHNR and CDR2 FQNEAQ (reference sequence). Here the CDR3 reads CASSLNGGKTDEQFF. The CDR3 DNA follows: TGTGCCAGCAGCTTAAACGGGGGCAAGACCGATGAGCAGTTCTTC.

The gene calls are TRBV6-1 and TRBJ2-5; no reliable D call. The J call may not be correct, given that the DNA end is closer to TRBJ2-7. The germline V gene encodes CDR1 MNHNS and CDR2 SASEGT. The CDR3 is made up of 17 amino acids. This CDR3 reads CASSERRDWAVAYEQYF. The CDR3 DNA is TGTGCCAGCAGTGAGAGAAGGGATTGGGCAGTCGCCTACGAGCAGTACTTC.

V is TRBV20-1 and J is TRBJ2-1, with D perhaps given as TRBD1 or TRBD2 (7 bases each). Deletions cut 6 bases from V and 4 bases from J, with 16 bases between. CDR1 is DFQATT, CDR2 SNEGSKA, per germline (reference sequence). The CDR3 is 14 residues long. CDR3 in DNA: TGCAGTGCCGGGGAGGGGGCAGGGTACAATGAGCAGTTCTTC. It specifies CSAGEGAGYNEQFF.